This T cell receptor (beta chain) was profiled in a study of OX40 agonist ivuxolimab in advanced cancers. Study-level information: The dose of intravenous ivuxolimab that patients received every 2 weeks ranged from 0.01 to 10 mg/kg. Under the entry rules, prior anti-PD-1, anti-PD-L1 or anti-CTLA-4 therapy was allowed, and about 40% had some. Study findings and constraints: At 0.1 to 3.0 mg/kg and by week 6, clonal expansion occurred in CD4+ and CD8+ blood T cells. On average, CD8+ T cells had more expanded clones than CD4+.

The method was immunoSEQ multiplex PCR; TCRdb's version includes in-frame clones alone and lacks a portion of them. The repertoire holds about 20,000 clones, with 90% to 95% as singletons. This CDR3 region has 14 residues. CDR1 is KGHSH, CDR2 LQKENI, per germline. With V trimmed by 3 bases and J by 4 bases, 2 bases remained unmatched. As to this clone: Its antigen is not known.

The sequencing used CD4+ or CD8+ T cells sorted from blood, collected in a trial of the OX40 agonist ivuxolimab. The receptor's source is an adult with an advanced solid tumor such as melanoma, head and neck, liver or kidney cancer. The V gene is TRBV18, the J gene TRBJ2-5; 10 positions agree with TRBD1. The CDR3 region is CASSPTGGRETQYF. CDR3 sequence (DNA): TGTGCCAGCTCACCGACAGGGGGCCGAGAGACCCAGTACTTC. The full variable domain, in which reference TRBV18 and TRBJ2-5 provide the parts outside the CDR3, is NAGVMQNPRHLVRRRGQEARLRCSPMKGHSHVYWYRQLPEEGLKFMVYLQKENIIDESGMPKERFSAEFPKEGPSILRIQQVVRGDSAAYFCASSPTGGRETQYFGPGTRLLVL.